This record covers a single T cell receptor beta chain. The assay was immunoSEQ multiplex PCR, and TCRdb's table has in-frame clones only and misses some. The sample shows 230,000 or so clones, around 88% of them seen only once. CDR1 SQVTM and CDR2 ANQGSEA come from the germline V gene. There are 16 residues in the CDR3. V shed 6 bases and J 2 bases; nucleotides not matched to a gene: 10. The data belong to a study of blood T cell repertoires in COVID-19. This TCR came from a man aged 35 to 55 with active or convalescent COVID-19. The chain recombines TRBV29-1 with TRBJ2-3; 11 bases fit TRBD2. The material sequenced was peripheral blood. Here the CDR3 DNA reads TGCAGCGTCGATGGGGGGACTAGCGGACCCACAGATACGCAGTATTTT. Translating gives CSVDGGTSGPTDTQYF.